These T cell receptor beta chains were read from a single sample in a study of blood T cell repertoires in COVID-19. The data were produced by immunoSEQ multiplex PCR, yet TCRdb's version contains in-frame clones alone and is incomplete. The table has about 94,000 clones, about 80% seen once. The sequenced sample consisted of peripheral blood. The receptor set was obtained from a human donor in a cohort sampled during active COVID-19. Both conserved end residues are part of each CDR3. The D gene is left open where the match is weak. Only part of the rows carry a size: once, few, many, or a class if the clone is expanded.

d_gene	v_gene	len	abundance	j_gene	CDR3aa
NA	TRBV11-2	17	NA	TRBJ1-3	CASSLDRVQLSGNTIYF
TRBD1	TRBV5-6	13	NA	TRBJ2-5	CASSPGTEETQYF
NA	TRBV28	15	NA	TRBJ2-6	CASCPDGSGANVLTF
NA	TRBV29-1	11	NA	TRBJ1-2	CSVLINDIPGF
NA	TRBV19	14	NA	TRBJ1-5	CASSQSGAPQPQHF
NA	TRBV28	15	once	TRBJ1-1	CASSLYGSRNTEAFF
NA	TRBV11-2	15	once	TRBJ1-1	CASSLDGRTTTEAFF
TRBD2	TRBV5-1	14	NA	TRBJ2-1	CASFPSGSYNEQFF
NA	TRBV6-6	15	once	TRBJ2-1	CASSYGGKGYNEQFF
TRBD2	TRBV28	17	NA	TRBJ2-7	CASSLVGRGGGSYEQYF
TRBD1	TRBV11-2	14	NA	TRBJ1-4	CASSLGQVHEKLFF
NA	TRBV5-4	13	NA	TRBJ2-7	CASSAGQSYEQYF
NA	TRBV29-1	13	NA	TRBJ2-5	CSVMTSPTETQYF
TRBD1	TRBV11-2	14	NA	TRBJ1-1	CASSLQQGGFEAFF
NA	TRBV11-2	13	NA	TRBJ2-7	CASSLDMRDEQYF
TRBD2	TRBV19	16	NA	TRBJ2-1	CASSIGLADAYNEQFF